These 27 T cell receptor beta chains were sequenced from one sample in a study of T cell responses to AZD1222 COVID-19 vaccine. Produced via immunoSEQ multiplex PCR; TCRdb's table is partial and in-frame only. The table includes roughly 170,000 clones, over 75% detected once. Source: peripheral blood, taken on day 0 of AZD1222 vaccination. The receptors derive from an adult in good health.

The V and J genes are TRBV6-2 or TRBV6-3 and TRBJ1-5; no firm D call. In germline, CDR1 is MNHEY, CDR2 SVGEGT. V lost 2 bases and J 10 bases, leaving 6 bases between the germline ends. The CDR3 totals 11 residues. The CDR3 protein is CASSYGGPQHF. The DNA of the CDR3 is TGTGCCAGCAGTTACGGAGGTCCCCAGCATTTT.

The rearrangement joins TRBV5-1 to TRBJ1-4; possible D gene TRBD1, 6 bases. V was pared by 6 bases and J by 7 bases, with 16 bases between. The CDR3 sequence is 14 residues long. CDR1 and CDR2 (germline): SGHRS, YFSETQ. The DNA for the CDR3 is TGCGCCAGCACCCCCCAAGGGGGTGTTGAAAAACTGTTTTTT. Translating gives CASTPQGGVEKLFF. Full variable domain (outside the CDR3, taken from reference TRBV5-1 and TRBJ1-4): KAGVTQTPRYLIKTRGQQVTLSCSPISGHRSVSWYQQTPGQGLQFLFEYFSETQRNKGNFPGRFSGRQFSNSRSEMNVSTLELGDSALYLCASTPQGGVEKLFFGSGTQLSVL.

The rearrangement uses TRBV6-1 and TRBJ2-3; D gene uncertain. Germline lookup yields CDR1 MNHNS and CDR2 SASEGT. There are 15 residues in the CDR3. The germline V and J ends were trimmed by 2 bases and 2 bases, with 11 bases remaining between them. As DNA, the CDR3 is TGTGCCAGCAGTGAACTCCCACGGCCCACAGATACGCAGTATTTT. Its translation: CASSELPRPTDTQYF.

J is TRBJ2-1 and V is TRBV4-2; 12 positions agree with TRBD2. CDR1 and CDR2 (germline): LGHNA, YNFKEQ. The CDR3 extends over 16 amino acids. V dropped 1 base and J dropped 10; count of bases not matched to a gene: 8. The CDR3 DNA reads TGTGCCAGCAGCCAAGGCCCTAGCGGGGGGGCAGGGGAGCAGTTCTTC. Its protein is CASSQGPSGGAGEQFF.

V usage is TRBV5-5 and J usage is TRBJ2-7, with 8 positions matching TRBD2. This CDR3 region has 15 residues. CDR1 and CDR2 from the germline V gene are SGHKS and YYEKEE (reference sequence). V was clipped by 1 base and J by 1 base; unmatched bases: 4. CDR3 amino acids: CASSLLGGGSYEQYF. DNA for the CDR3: TGTGCCAGCAGCTTGCTGGGCGGGGGGTCCTACGAGCAGTACTTC. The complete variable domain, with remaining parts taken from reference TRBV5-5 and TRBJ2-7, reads DAGVTQSPTHLIKTRGQQVTLRCSPISGHKSVSWYQQVLGQGPQFIFQYYEKEERGRGNFPDRFSARQFPNYSSELNVNALLLGDSALYLCASSLLGGGSYEQYFGPGTRLTVT.

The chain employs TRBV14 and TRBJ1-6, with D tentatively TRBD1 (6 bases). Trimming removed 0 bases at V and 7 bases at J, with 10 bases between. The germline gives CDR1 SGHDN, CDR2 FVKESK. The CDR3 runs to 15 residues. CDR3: CASSQEQGVNSPLHF. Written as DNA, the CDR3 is TGTGCCAGCAGCCAAGAACAGGGAGTGAATTCACCCCTCCACTTT.

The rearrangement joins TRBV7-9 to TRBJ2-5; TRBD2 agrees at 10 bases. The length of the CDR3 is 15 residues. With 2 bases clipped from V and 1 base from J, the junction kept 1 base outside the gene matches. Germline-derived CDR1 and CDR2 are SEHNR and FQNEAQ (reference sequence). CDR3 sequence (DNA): TGTGCCAGCAGCTTACCTAGCGGGGGCCAAGAGACCCAGTACTTC. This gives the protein CASSLPSGGQETQYF.

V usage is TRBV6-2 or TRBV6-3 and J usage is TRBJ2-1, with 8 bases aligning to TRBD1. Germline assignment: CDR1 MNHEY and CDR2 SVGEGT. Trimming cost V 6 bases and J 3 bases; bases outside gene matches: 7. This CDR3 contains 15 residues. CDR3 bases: TGTGCCAGCAGCCCCACAGGGGGTAACTACAATGAGCAGTTCTTC. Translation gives CASSPTGGNYNEQFF.

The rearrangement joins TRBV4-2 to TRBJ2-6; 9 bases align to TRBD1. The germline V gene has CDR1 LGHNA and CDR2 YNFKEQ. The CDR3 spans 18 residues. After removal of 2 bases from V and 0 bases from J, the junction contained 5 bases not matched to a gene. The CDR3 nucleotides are TGTGCCAGCAGCCAATCCACAGGGGGCGGCTCTGGGGCCAACGTCCTGACTTTC. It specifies CASSQSTGGGSGANVLTF.

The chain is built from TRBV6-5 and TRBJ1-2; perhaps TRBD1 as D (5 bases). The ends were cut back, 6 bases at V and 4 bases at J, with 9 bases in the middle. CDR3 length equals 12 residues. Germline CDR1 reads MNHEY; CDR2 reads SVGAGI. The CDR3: CASRGGIYGYTF. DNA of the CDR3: TGTGCCAGCAGGGGGGGTATCTATGGCTACACCTTC.

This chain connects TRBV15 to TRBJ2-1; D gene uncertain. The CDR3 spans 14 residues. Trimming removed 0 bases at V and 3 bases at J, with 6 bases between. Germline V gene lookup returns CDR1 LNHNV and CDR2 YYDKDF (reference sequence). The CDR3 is CATSRDPDYNEQFF. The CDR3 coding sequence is TGTGCCACCAGCAGAGATCCGGACTACAATGAGCAGTTCTTC.

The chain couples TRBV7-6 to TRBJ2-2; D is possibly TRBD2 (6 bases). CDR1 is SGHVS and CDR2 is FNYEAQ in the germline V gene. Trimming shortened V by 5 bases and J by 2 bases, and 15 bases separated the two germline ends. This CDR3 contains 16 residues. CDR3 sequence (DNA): TGTGCCAGCAGCCGAACGAGGGACTCCAACACCGGGGAGCTGTTTTTT. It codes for CASSRTRDSNTGELFF. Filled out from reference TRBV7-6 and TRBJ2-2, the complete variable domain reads GAGVSQSPRYKVTKRGQDVALRCDPISGHVSLYWYRQALGQGPEFLTYFNYEAQQDKSGLPNDRFSAERPEGSISTLTIQRTEQRDSAMYRCASSRTRDSNTGELFFGEGSRLTVL.

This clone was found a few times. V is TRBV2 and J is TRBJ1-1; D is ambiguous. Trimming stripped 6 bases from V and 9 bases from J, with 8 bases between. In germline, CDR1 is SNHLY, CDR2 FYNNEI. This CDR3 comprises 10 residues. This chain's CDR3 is CASRREKAFF. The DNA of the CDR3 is TGTGCCAGCAGACGCGAAAAAGCTTTCTTT.

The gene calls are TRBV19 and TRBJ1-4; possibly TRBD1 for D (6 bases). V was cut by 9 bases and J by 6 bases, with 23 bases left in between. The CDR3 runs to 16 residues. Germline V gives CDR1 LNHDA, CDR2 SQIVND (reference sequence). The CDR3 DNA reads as TGTGCCAGGCCCCGGGGTCTAAAGGGGGGTTATGAAAAACTGTTTTTT. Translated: CARPRGLKGGYEKLFF.

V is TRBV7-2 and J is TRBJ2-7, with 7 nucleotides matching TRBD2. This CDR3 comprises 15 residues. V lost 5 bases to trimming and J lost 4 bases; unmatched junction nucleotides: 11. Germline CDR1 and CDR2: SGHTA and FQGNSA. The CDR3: CASSPQVGAGYEQYF. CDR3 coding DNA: TGTGCCAGCAGCCCCCAGGTAGGAGCGGGATACGAGCAGTACTTC.

This CDR3 reads CASSSPGATNYGYTF. The CDR3 DNA follows: TGTGCCAGCAGTTCCCCGGGGGCGACTAACTATGGCTACACCTTC. The chain is built from TRBV6-5 and TRBJ1-2; perhaps TRBD1 as D (6 bases). In germline, CDR1 is MNHEY, CDR2 SVGAGI. The CDR3 sequence is 15 residues long. Trimming took off 4 bases at V and 0 bases at J, with 12 bases between the two ends.

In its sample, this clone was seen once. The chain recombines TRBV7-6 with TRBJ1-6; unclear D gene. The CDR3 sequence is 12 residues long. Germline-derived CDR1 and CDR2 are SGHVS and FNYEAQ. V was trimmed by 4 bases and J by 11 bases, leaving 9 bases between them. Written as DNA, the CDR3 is TGTGCCAGCAGCTCCTTCTCCGCACCCCTCCACTTT. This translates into CASSSFSAPLHF.

In DNA form, the CDR3 reads TGTGCCAGCACAACCCGACTAGACGGCCGCAATGAGCAGTTCTTC. Translation: CASTTRLDGRNEQFF. The rearrangement uses TRBV19 and TRBJ2-1; D possibly corresponds to TRBD2 (6 bases). Trimming shortened V by 9 bases and J by 6 bases, and 21 bases separated the two germline ends. Per the germline V gene, CDR1 is LNHDA and CDR2 is SQIVND (reference sequence). The CDR3 is 15 residues long.

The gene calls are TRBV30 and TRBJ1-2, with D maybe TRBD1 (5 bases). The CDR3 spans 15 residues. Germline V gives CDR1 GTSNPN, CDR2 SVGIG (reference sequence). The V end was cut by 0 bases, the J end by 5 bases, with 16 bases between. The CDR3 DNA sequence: TGTGCCTGGAGTGTACCTGAGGGGCGGTGGTATGGCTACACCTTC. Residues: CAWSVPEGRWYGYTF. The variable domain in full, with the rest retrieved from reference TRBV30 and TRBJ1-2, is SQTIHQWPATLVQPVGSPLSLECTVEGTSNPNLYWYRQAAGRGLQLLFYSVGIGQISSEVPQNLSASRPQDRQFILSSKKLLLSDSGFYLCAWSVPEGRWYGYTFGSGTRLTVV.

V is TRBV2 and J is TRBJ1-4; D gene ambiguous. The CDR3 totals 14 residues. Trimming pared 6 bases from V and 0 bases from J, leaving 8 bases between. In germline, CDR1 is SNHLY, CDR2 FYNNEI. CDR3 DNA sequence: TGTGCCAGCAGAACCCCCGCAACTAATGAAAAACTGTTTTTT. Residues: CASRTPATNEKLFF.

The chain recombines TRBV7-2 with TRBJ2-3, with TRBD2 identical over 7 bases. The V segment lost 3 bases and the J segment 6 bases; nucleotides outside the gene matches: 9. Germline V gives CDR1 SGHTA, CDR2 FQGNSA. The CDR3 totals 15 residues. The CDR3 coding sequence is TGTGCCAGCAGCTTTGCGGGGGACCCTCGGGATACGCAGTATTTT. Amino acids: CASSFAGDPRDTQYF.

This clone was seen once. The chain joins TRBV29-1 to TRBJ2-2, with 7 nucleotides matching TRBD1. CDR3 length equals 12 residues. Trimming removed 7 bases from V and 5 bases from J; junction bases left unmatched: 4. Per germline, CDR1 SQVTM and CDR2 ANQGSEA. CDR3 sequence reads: CSAGQTTGELFF. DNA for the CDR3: TGCAGCGCGGGACAGACGACCGGGGAGCTGTTTTTT.

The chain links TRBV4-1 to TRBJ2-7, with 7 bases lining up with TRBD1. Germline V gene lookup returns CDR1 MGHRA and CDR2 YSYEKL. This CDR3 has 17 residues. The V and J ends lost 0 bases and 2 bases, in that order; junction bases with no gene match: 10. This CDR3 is CASSQDTPGQPTYEQYF. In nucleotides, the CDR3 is TGCGCCAGCAGCCAAGACACTCCGGGACAGCCGACCTACGAGCAGTACTTC.

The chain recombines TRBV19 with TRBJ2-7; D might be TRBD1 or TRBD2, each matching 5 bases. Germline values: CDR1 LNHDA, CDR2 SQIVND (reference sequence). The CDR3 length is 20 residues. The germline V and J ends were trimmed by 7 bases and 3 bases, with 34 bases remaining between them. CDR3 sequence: CASTLLFPWGSPSTYYEQYF. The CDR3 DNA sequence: TGTGCCAGTACCCTACTCTTTCCTTGGGGGTCCCCCTCTACTTACTACGAGCAGTACTTC.

As DNA, the CDR3 is TGTGCCAGCAGTTCAACACAGGGGTATAATTCACCCCTCCACTTT. It specifies CASSSTQGYNSPLHF. The chain joins TRBV6-6 to TRBJ1-6; 7 nucleotides align to TRBD1. From germline, CDR1 is MNHNY and CDR2 SVGAGI (reference sequence). The CDR3 has 15 amino acids. V shed 4 bases and J 4 bases; nucleotides not matched to a gene: 4.

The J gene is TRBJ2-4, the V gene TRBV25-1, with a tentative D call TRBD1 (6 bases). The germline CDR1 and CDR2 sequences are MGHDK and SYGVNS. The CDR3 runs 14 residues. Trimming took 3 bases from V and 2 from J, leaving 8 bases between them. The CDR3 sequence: CASSETGPKNIQYF. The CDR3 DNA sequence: TGTGCCAGCAGTGAGACAGGTCCCAAAAACATTCAGTACTTC.

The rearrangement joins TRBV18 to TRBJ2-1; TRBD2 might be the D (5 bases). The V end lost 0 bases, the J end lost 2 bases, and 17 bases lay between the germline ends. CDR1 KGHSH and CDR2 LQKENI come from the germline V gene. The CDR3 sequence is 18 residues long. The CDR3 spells CASSPPTVLNGAYNEQFF. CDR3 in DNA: TGTGCCAGCTCACCACCGACGGTGTTGAACGGGGCCTACAATGAGCAGTTCTTC.